These T cell receptor beta chains were read from a single sample in a study of shared T cell receptors in the human thymus. The repertoire was sequenced with immunoSEQ multiplex PCR; TCRdb's copy has only in-frame clones and lacks some. The table includes about 660,000 clones, 88% detected once. These records were also assigned to another study, of human thymus T cells.

Sequenced input: thymocytes. The receptors were gathered from a boy under three years old with a congenital heart defect. Each CDR3 is given with its conserved first and last residue. The order of the fields is J gene, D gene, V gene, clone size, CDR3 protein, CDR3 DNA. The D gene is left open where the match is weak. Expanded clones get a size class; other rows say once, few or many, or leave the size out.

J: TRBJ2-2
D: NA
V: TRBV19
size: NA
CDR3: CASSQRSVTGELFF
DNA: TGTGCCAGTAGCCAGAGGAGCGTCACCGGGGAGCTGTTTTTT

J: TRBJ1-1
D: NA
V: TRBV10-3
size: NA
CDR3: CAISEDSPTEAFF
DNA: TGTGCCATCAGTGAGGACAGTCCCACTGAAGCTTTCTTT

J: TRBJ2-1
D: TRBD2
V: TRBV27
size: once
CDR3: CASSLGGSDYNEQFF
DNA: TGTGCCAGCAGTTTAGGCGGGAGCGATTACAATGAGCAGTTCTTC

J: TRBJ1-4
D: NA
V: TRBV19
size: NA
CDR3: CASSIKGGADEKLFF
DNA: TGTGCCAGTAGTATTAAGGGGGGGGCAGATGAAAAACTGTTTTTT

J: TRBJ2-3
D: NA
V: TRBV2
size: NA
CDR3: CASSRRNGPDTQYF
DNA: TGTGCCAGCAGCCGGAGAAACGGTCCAGATACGCAGTATTTT

J: TRBJ2-1
D: NA
V: TRBV12-5
size: NA
CDR3: CASGLGAHNEQFF
DNA: TGTGCTAGTGGTTTGGGCGCCCACAATGAGCAGTTCTTC

J: TRBJ1-1
D: NA
V: TRBV6-1
size: NA
CDR3: CASSESRQGNTEAFF
DNA: TGTGCCAGCAGTGAATCCAGGCAGGGGAACACTGAAGCTTTCTTT

J: TRBJ2-5
D: TRBD2
V: TRBV6-5
size: NA
CDR3: CASSYSWAGGLETQYF
DNA: TGTGCCAGCAGTTACTCTTGGGCGGGAGGGCTGGAGACCCAGTACTTC

J: TRBJ1-1
D: NA
V: TRBV5-1
size: NA
CDR3: CASKFTGLRGHTEAFF
DNA: TGCGCCAGCAAATTCACAGGGCTGAGGGGACACACTGAAGCTTTCTTT

J: TRBJ1-2
D: NA
V: TRBV2
size: NA
CDR3: CARCGEQGCYTF
DNA: TGTGCCAGATGTGGAGAACAGGGATGCTACACCTTC

J: TRBJ1-1
D: TRBD1
V: TRBV5-1
size: NA
CDR3: CASSLSSRGTGTTEAFF
DNA: TGCGCCAGCAGCTTGTCGAGCAGAGGGACAGGGACAACTGAAGCTTTCTTT

J: TRBJ1-1
D: NA
V: TRBV6-5
size: NA
CDR3: CASSYSSRLNTEAFF
DNA: TGTGCCAGCAGTTACTCGTCCAGATTGAACACTGAAGCTTTCTTT

J: TRBJ2-3
D: NA
V: TRBV30
size: NA
CDR3: CAWSVRGDTQYF
DNA: TGTGCCTGGAGTGTGAGGGGGGATACGCAGTATTTT

J: TRBJ2-1
D: NA
V: TRBV5-1
size: NA
CDR3: CASSFSAGSYNEQFF
DNA: TGCGCCAGCAGCTTCTCAGCGGGCTCCTACAATGAGCAGTTCTTC

J: TRBJ2-1
D: NA
V: TRBV6-5
size: NA
CDR3: CASTLSRDTDEQFF
DNA: TGTGCCAGCACTCTATCGCGGGATACCGATGAGCAGTTCTTC

J: TRBJ2-5
D: TRBD1
V: TRBV5-1
size: NA
CDR3: CASSSYPGQGRVFRETQYF
DNA: TGCGCCAGCAGCTCGTACCCGGGACAGGGGAGGGTGTTCCGGGAGACCCAGTACTTC

J: TRBJ2-7
D: NA
V: TRBV28
size: NA
CDR3: CASIMRGWATYEQYF
DNA: TGTGCCAGCATTATGAGGGGGTGGGCAACCTACGAGCAGTACTTC

J: TRBJ2-7
D: TRBD1
V: TRBV2
size: NA
CDR3: CASSEGGRGRSYEQYF
DNA: TGTGCCAGCAGTGAAGGCGGCAGGGGGAGATCCTACGAGCAGTACTTC

J: TRBJ1-1
D: NA
V: TRBV20-1
size: NA
CDR3: CSARVNTEAFF
DNA: TGCAGTGCTAGAGTAAACACTGAAGCTTTCTTT

J: TRBJ1-2
D: TRBD1
V: TRBV6-4
size: NA
CDR3: CASTAMDRDRFYGYTF
DNA: TGTGCCAGCACCGCAATGGACCGGGACAGGTTCTATGGCTACACCTTC

J: TRBJ2-4
D: TRBD2
V: TRBV6-1
size: NA
CDR3: CASSEGNSGRGLSIQYF
DNA: TGTGCCAGCAGTGAAGGTAATAGCGGGAGGGGATTGAGCATTCAGTACTTC

J: TRBJ2-1
D: NA
V: TRBV1
size: NA
CDR3: CTSSESMTSGNASYNEQFF
DNA: TGCACCAGCAGCGAATCTATGACTAGCGGGAACGCATCCTACAATGAGCAGTTCTTC

J: TRBJ1-2
D: NA
V: TRBV6-1
size: NA
CDR3: CASSEGRTGYTF
DNA: TGTGCCAGCAGTGAAGGGAGGACTGGCTACACCTTC

J: TRBJ2-7
D: NA
V: TRBV5-6
size: NA
CDR3: CASTSLYEQYF
DNA: TGTGCCAGCACGTCCCTCTACGAGCAGTACTTC

J: TRBJ2-1
D: TRBD2
V: TRBV7-9
size: NA
CDR3: CASSNPSSGNLVGNEQFF
DNA: TGTGCCAGCAGCAACCCGAGTAGCGGGAATTTGGTTGGTAATGAGCAGTTCTTC

J: TRBJ2-3
D: TRBD2
V: TRBV19
size: NA
CDR3: CASRSVATSGRSSSTDTQYF
DNA: TGTGCCAGTAGATCGGTTGCGACTAGCGGGAGGTCCTCTAGCACAGATACGCAGTATTTT

J: TRBJ1-1
D: NA
V: TRBV29-1
size: NA
CDR3: CSGTAFYTEAFF
DNA: TGCAGCGGTACAGCTTTCTACACTGAAGCTTTCTTT

J: TRBJ1-5
D: TRBD1
V: TRBV5-8
size: NA
CDR3: CASSPDRGSPVIGPQHF
DNA: TGTGCCAGCAGCCCAGACAGGGGGAGCCCAGTAATTGGGCCCCAGCATTTT

J: TRBJ2-7
D: NA
V: TRBV28
size: NA
CDR3: CASQRRQSYEQYF
DNA: TGTGCCAGCCAAAGAAGACAGTCCTACGAGCAGTACTTC